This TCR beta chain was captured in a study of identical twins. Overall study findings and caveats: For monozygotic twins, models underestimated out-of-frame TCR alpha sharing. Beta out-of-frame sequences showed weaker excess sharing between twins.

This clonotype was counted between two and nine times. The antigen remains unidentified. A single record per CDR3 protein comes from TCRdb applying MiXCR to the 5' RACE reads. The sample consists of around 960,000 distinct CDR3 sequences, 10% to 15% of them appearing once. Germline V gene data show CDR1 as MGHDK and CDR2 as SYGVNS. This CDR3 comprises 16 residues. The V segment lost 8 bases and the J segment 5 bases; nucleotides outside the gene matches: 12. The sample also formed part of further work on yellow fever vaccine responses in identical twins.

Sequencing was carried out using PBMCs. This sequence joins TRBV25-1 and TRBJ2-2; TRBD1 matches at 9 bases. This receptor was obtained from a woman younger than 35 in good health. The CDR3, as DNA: TGTGCCAGCCGTCGAACCGGGACAGGGCGGACCGGGGAGCTGTTTTTT. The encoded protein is CASRRTGTGRTGELFF.